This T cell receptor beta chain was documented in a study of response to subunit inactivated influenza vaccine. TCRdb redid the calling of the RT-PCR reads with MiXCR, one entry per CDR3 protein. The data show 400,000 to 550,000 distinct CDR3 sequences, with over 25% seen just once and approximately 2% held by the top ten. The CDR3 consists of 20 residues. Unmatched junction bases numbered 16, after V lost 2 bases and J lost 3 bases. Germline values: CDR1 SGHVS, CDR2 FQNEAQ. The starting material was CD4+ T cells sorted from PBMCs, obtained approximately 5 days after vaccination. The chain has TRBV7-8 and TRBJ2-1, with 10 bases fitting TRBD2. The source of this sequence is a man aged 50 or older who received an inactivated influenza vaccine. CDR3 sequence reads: CASSLPKGFSGGYGYNEQFF. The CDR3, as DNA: TGTGCCAGCAGCTTACCGAAGGGGTTTAGCGGGGGGTATGGCTACAATGAGCAGTTCTTC. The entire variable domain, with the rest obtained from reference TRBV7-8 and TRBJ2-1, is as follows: GAGVSQSPRYKVAKRGQDVALRCDPISGHVSLFWYQQALGQGPEFLTYFQNEAQLDKSGLPSDRFFAERPEGSVSTLKIQRTQQEDSAVYLCASSLPKGFSGGYGYNEQFFGPGTRLTVL.